This TCR beta chain was documented in a study of Ad26.COV2.S vaccination and SARS-CoV-2 variants. Background on the study: The authors gave Ad26.COV2.S intramuscularly, either once or twice 56 days apart. General study points: Assessments of TCR breadth and depth may have underestimated the total T cell responses. Substantial breadth was reportedly displayed by spike-specific CD8+ and CD4+ T cell responses after vaccination.

A word on this clone: As yet, its antigen is unknown.

Germline V lookup: CDR1 SGHTA, CDR2 FQGNSA. The CDR3 sequence is 13 residues long. Between the trimmed V and J ends, which lost 2 bases and 2 bases, there was a span of 6 bases. Sequencing used immunoSEQ multiplex PCR; TCRdb keeps in-frame clones, though not all of them. Among hundreds of thousands of clones, roughly 90% were seen once, and the ten largest hold about 1.5%. As to treatment: some 20 received Ad26.COV2.S at low or high dose, single or two shots; roughly 5 received placebo; per-sample allocation not given. Each sample was drawn 63 days after the first injection (of vaccine or placebo). Boston supplied an adult donor aged 18-55 years.

The material sequenced was peripheral blood, taken in a trial of Ad26.COV2.S vaccine versus placebo. The chain joins TRBV7-2 to TRBJ1-2; D uncertain. This sequence originates from a person between 18 and 65 years old who received the Ad26.COV2.S COVID-19 vaccine or a placebo. The CDR3 protein is CASSLLGNYGYTF. The DNA of the CDR3 is TGTGCCAGCAGCTTATTGGGGAACTATGGCTACACCTTC.